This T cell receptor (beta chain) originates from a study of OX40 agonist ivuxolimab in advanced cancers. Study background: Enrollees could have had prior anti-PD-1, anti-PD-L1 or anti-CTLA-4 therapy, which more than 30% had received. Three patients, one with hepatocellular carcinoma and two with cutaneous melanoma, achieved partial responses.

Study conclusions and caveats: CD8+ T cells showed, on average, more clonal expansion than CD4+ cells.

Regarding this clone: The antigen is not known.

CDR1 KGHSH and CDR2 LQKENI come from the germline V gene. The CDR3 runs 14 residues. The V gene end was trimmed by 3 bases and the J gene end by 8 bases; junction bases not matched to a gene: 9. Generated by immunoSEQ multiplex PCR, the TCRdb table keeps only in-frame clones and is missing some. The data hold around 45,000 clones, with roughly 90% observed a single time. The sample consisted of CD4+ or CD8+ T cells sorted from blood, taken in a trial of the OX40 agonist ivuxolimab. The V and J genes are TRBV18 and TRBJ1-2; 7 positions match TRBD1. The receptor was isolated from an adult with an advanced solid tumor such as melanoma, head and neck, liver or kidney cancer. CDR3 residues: CASSPGNDRAGYTF. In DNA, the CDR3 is TGTGCCAGCTCACCGGGGAATGACAGGGCCGGCTACACCTTC. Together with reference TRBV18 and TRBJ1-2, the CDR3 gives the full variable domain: NAGVMQNPRHLVRRRGQEARLRCSPMKGHSHVYWYRQLPEEGLKFMVYLQKENIIDESGMPKERFSAEFPKEGPSILRIQQVVRGDSAAYFCASSPGNDRAGYTFGSGTRLTVV.